This T cell receptor beta chain derives from a study of human T cells and chemical hapten exposure. TCRdb redid the calling of the RACE reads with MiXCR, one entry per CDR3 protein. The table shows 280,000 or so distinct CDR3 sequences, with 7.5% to 9% occurring only once. CDR1 and CDR2 (germline): DFQATT, SNEGSKA (reference sequence). V lost 0 bases and J lost 0, with 25 bases in between. This CDR3 spans 20 amino acids. Indicated time point: pre-sensitization, week 0. The treatment denotes: therapeutic diphenylcyclopropenone sensitization with weekly scalp DPC. Blood, whole and unfractionated, served as the source for total RNA extraction.

The receptor was derived from a man between 18 and 29 years old with alopecia areata. Some clones in this sample may be carry-over from other donors' samples. This chain links TRBV20-1 with TRBJ2-3, with a tentative D call TRBD2 (6 bases). This sample comprised whole blood, obtained in connection with sensitization to the hapten diphenylcyclopropenone (DPC). For the CDR3, the DNA is TGCAGTGCTAGAGATCTCGGGAAGGTAGTAGCGGAGAATAGCACAGATACGCAGTATTTT. It is translated as CSARDLGKVVAENSTDTQYF.